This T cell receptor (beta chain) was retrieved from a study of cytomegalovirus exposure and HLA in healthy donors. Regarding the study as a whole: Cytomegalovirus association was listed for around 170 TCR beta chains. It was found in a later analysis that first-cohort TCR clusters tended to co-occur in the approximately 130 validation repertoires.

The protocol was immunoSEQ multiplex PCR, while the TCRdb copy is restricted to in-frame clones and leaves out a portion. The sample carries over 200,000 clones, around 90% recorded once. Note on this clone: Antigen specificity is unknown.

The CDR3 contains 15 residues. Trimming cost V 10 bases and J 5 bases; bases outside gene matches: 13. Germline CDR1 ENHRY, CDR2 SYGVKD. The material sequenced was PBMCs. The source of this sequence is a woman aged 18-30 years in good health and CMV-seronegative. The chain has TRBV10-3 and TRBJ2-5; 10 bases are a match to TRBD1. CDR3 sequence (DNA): TGTGCCACTACCGGGACAGGGGTCGGATTGGAGACCCAGTACTTC. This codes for CATTGTGVGLETQYF.